This TCR beta chain was captured in a study of T cell clusters in autoimmune cytopenias. As for the study in general: A median age of around 59 years and mean of around 51 years characterized healthy donor controls. General study findings and limits: Active autoimmune hepatitis patients had almost three-fold fewer exclusive TRB clusters than healthy donors.

Multiplex touch-down PCR amplified TRB using TRB-A and TRB-B pools in one tube. TCRdb re-called the multiplex PCR reads and catalogs CDR3 proteins one per entry, DNA excluded. The sample data list about 5,600 distinct CDR3 sequences. This CDR3 has 15 amino acids. The germline CDR1 and CDR2 sequences are LNHDA and SQIVND (reference sequence). Frequency places this clonotype as medium-sized. Its antigen is unidentified. Each sample's input was around 250 ng genomic DNA, 38,000 or so genome equivalents. This sample also appeared in a second study, on T cell repertoires in aging, cancer and after chemotherapy. That report notes: Clear clonal overlap appeared across healthy donor samples taken over several months to years. Healthy donors lost TCR diversity with age mainly through richness, cancer patients through richness and evenness.

The rearrangement links TRBV19 to TRBJ2-3; the TCRdb D gene call, TRBD1, has no DNA to confirm it. This clonotype originated in a human donor in good health. Sequenced input: peripheral blood. The CDR3: CASSITGAAEDTQYF.